This T cell receptor (beta chain) emerged from a study of blood T cell repertoires in COVID-19. Profiling relied on immunoSEQ multiplex PCR, and the TCRdb table lists in-frame clones only, not all of them. The repertoire holds a few hundred thousand clones, with about 90% as singletons. The CDR3 consists of 16 residues. Germline CDR1 is LNHDA and CDR2 is SQIVND (reference sequence). Trimming at V came to 5 bases and at J to 5 bases, leaving 11 bases not matched to a gene. The sequence derives from a woman between 45 and 60 years old with COVID-19, enrolled during active disease. This rearrangement joins TRBV19 to TRBJ2-2, with TRBD1 matching over 7 bases. Input material: peripheral blood. The CDR3 DNA sequence: TGTGCCAGTAGTCCTATCAGGGGGACACAGACCGGGGAGCTGTTTTTT. This codes for CASSPIRGTQTGELFF.